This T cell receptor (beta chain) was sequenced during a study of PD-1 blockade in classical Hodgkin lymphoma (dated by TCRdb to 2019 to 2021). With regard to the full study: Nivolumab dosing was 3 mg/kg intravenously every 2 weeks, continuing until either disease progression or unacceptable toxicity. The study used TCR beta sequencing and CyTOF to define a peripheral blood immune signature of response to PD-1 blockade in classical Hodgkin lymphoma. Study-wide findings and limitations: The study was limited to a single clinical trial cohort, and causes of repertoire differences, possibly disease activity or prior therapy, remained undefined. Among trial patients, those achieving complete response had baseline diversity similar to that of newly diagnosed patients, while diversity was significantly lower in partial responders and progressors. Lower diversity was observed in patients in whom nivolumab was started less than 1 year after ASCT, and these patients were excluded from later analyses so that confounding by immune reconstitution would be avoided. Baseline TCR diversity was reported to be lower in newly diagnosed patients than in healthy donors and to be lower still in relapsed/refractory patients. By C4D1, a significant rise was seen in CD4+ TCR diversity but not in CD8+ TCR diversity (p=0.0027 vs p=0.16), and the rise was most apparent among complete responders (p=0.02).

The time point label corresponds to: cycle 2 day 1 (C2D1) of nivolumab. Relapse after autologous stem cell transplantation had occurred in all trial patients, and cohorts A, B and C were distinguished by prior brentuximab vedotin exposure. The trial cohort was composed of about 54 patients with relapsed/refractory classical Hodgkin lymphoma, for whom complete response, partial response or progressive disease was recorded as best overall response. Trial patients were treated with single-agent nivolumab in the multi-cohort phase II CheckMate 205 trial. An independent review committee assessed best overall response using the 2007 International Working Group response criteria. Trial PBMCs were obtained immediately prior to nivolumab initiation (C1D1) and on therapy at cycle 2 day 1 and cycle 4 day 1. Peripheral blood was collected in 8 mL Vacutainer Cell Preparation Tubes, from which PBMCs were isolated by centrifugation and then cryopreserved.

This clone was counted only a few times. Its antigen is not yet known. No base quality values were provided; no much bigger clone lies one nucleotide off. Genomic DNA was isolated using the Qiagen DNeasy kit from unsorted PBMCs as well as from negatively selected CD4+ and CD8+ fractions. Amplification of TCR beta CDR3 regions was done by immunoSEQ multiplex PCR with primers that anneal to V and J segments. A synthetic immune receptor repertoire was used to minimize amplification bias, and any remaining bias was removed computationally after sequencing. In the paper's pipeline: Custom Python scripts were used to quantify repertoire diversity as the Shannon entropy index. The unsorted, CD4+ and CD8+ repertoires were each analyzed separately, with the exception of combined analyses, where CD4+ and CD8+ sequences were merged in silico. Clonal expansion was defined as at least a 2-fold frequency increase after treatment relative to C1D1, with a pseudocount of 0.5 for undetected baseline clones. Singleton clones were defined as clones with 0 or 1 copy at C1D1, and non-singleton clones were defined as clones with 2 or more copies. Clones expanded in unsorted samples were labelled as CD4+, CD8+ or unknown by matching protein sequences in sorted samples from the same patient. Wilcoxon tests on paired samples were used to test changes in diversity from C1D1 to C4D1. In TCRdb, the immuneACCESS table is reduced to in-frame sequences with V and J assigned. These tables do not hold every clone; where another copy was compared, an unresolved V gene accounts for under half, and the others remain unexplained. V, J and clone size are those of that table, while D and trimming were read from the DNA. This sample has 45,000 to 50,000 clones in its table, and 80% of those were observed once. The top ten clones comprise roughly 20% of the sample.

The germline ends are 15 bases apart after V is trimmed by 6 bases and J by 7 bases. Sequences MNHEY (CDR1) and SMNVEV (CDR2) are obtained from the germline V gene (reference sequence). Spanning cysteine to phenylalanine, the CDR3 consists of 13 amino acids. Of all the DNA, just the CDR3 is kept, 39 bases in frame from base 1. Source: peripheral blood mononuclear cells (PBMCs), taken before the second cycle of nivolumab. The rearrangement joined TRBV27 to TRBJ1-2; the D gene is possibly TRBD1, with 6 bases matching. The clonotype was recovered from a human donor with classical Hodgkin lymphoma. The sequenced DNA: TGTGCCAGCAGCCAACAGGGCGTTGGTGGCTACACCTTC. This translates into CASSQQGVGGYTF.